The next 10 T cell receptor beta chains were all read from a single sample in a study of identical twins. From the 5' RACE reads, TCRdb called clonotypes with MiXCR, one entry per CDR3 protein. The table includes 400,000 to 650,000 distinct CDR3 sequences, around 20% detected once. These same records also appear under a second study, on T cells expressing NK-cell markers.

Sequencing was carried out using CD4+ T cells sorted from blood. Receptor source: a young woman in good health.

This clonotype was observed many times. The J gene is TRBJ1-5, the V gene TRBV12-3 or TRBV12-4; 7 bases agree with TRBD1. Trimming at V came to 5 bases and at J to 0 bases, leaving 4 bases not matched to a gene. CDR3 length equals 15 residues. This CDR3 reads CASSNRGYSNQPQHF. CDR3 nucleotides: TGTGCCAGCAGTAACAGGGGATATAGCAATCAGCCCCAGCATTTT.

This clonotype was counted between two and nine times. The V gene is TRBV12-3 or TRBV12-4, the J gene TRBJ2-5, with unresolved D. This CDR3 is built from 14 residues. The V end was cut by 6 bases, the J end by 2 bases, with 13 bases between. CDR3 in amino acids: CASRSPAMQETQYF. In DNA, the CDR3 is TGTGCCAGCAGATCCCCAGCGATGCAAGAGACCCAGTACTTC.

CDR3 amino acids: CASSPRGGGRGTDTQYF. The DNA of the CDR3 is TGTGCCAGCAGCCCAAGAGGTGGCGGACGAGGCACAGATACGCAGTATTTT. The chain joins TRBV11-2 to TRBJ2-3; no clear D gene. Germline lookup yields CDR1 SGHAT and CDR2 FQNNGV. V was pared by 5 bases and J by 1 base, with 19 bases between. This CDR3 is built from 17 residues.

This chain joins TRBV6-1 and TRBJ2-1; TRBD2 matches 7 bases. With 7 bases clipped from V and 7 bases from J, the junction kept 10 bases outside the gene matches. The CDR3 has 14 residues. Germline V gives CDR1 MNHNS, CDR2 SASEGT. The CDR3 is CASIGLADMNEQFF. For the CDR3, the DNA is TGTGCCAGCATCGGGCTAGCGGACATGAATGAGCAGTTCTTC.

The chain recombines TRBV10-3 with TRBJ1-6, with TRBD1 identical over 10 bases. The CDR3 length is 16 residues. Per germline, CDR1 ENHRY and CDR2 SYGVKD. With V trimmed by 6 bases and J by 10 bases, 12 bases remained unmatched. For the CDR3, the DNA is TGTGCCATCAGCAAAACCACCGGGACAGGGGAATCACCCCTCCACTTT. This encodes CAISKTTGTGESPLHF.

This sequence joins TRBV14 and TRBJ2-7, with 8 bases aligning to TRBD2. Germline CDR1 is SGHDN and CDR2 is FVKESK. CDR3 length equals 18 residues. The junction had 19 bases not matched to a gene; V was cut back by 4 bases and J by 5 bases. The CDR3 DNA follows: TGTGCCAGCAGCCTTCGCCGGGGGGGGCCCTCTATCCTAAACGAGCAGTACTTC. Translated, it gives CASSLRRGGPSILNEQYF.

The chain joins TRBV5-5 to TRBJ2-7; possible D gene TRBD1, 6 bases. The germline CDR1 and CDR2 sequences are SGHKS and YYEKEE (reference sequence). Deletions cut 2 bases from V and 5 bases from J, with 17 bases between. This CDR3 is 15 amino acids long. CDR3 sequence: CASSLPPGTIDEQYF. CDR3 DNA sequence: TGTGCCAGCAGCTTACCCCCGGGGACAATCGACGAGCAGTACTTC.

This clonotype was seen only a few times. The chain couples TRBV5-1 to TRBJ1-4; a possible D gene is TRBD1 (5 bases). The V end was cut by 4 bases, the J end by 8 bases, with 21 bases between. In germline, CDR1 is SGHRS, CDR2 YFSETQ. The CDR3 loop spans 16 amino acids. CDR3 loop: CASSLWHGREGEKLFF. Written as DNA, the CDR3 is TGCGCCAGCAGCCTATGGCACGGCAGGGAGGGAGAAAAACTGTTTTTT.

The table lists this clonotype with a count of one. V and J are TRBV5-6 and TRBJ1-2, with D unclear. V was shortened by 1 base and J by 8 bases, with 9 bases between the two germline ends. Germline assignment: CDR1 SGHDT and CDR2 YYEEEE. CDR3 length equals 12 residues. In DNA, the CDR3 is TGTGCCAGCAGCTTGCTAAGGATCGGCTACACCTTC. This codes for CASSLLRIGYTF. The full variable domain, in which reference TRBV5-6 and TRBJ1-2 provide the parts outside the CDR3, is DAGVTQSPTHLIKTRGQQVTLRCSPKSGHDTVSWYQQALGQGPQFIFQYYEEEERQRGNFPDRFSGHQFPNYSSELNVNALLLGDSALYLCASSLLRIGYTFGSGTRLTVV.

This clonotype was seen a few times. The rearrangement uses TRBV12-3 or TRBV12-4 and TRBJ2-1; D is perhaps TRBD2 (5 bases). V lost 6 bases and J lost 0, with 15 bases in between. The CDR3 is 16 residues long. The chain's CDR3 is CASRYESGGSYNEQFF. The CDR3 region has the DNA TGTGCCAGCAGGTACGAAAGCGGAGGCTCCTACAATGAGCAGTTCTTC.